These T cell receptor beta chains were read from a single sample in a study of human T cells and chemical hapten exposure. One entry per CDR3 protein results from TCRdb running MiXCR on the 5' RACE reads. The sample has 81,000 or so distinct CDR3 sequences; 7% to 8% are singletons. The origin of the receptors is a male donor in good health. Each CDR3 is given with its conserved first and last residue. The order of the fields is clone size, J gene, V gene, D gene, CDR3 DNA, CDR3 protein. D genes are given only for firm matches. The size entry is marked missing in some rows and otherwise reads once, few, many or a size class.

abundance: many; j_gene: TRBJ2-1; v_gene: TRBV20-1; d_gene: .; CDR3nt: TGCAGTGCTAGAGCTAGGTTTGCCTACAATGAGCAGTTCTTC; CDR3aa: CSARARFAYNEQFF
abundance: .; j_gene: TRBJ2-2; v_gene: TRBV7-9; d_gene: .; CDR3nt: TGTGCCAGCAGCTACTCGGGGAGGACCGGGGAGCTGTTTTTT; CDR3aa: CASSYSGRTGELFF
abundance: many; j_gene: TRBJ1-4; v_gene: TRBV9; d_gene: TRBD1; CDR3nt: TGTGCCAGCAGCCCCCTTGGGACAGGTGAAAAACTGTTTTTT; CDR3aa: CASSPLGTGEKLFF
abundance: many; j_gene: TRBJ1-1; v_gene: TRBV10-3; d_gene: .; CDR3nt: TGTGCCATCAGTGAAGGAGCGCTGAACACTGAAGCTTTCTTT; CDR3aa: CAISEGALNTEAFF
abundance: many; j_gene: TRBJ2-7; v_gene: TRBV7-9; d_gene: .; CDR3nt: TGTGCCAGCAGCTCGTGGCGGGGAGCCTACGAGCAGTACTTC; CDR3aa: CASSSWRGAYEQYF
abundance: many; j_gene: TRBJ1-2; v_gene: TRBV2; d_gene: .; CDR3nt: TGTGCCAGCACCCCCGCAGGGATGAGGTATGGCTACACCTTC; CDR3aa: CASTPAGMRYGYTF
abundance: few; j_gene: TRBJ2-6; v_gene: TRBV5-5; d_gene: .; CDR3nt: TGTGCCAGCAGCTTGATGGGGATTTCTGGGGCCAACGTCCTGACTTTC; CDR3aa: CASSLMGISGANVLTF
abundance: many; j_gene: TRBJ1-4; v_gene: TRBV7-6; d_gene: .; CDR3nt: TGTGCCAGCAGCCCGGCGTCAAGGTTTAATGAAAAACTGTTTTTT; CDR3aa: CASSPASRFNEKLFF
abundance: many; j_gene: TRBJ2-2; v_gene: TRBV12-3/TRBV12-4; d_gene: .; CDR3nt: TGTGCCAGCAGTTTGGACGGGTCCGCGAACACCGGGGAGCTGTTTTTT; CDR3aa: CASSLDGSANTGELFF
abundance: many; j_gene: TRBJ2-3; v_gene: TRBV7-2; d_gene: .; CDR3nt: TGTGCCAGCAGCCCCGGCCCCACTGGGGCGGGCACAGATACGCAGTATTTT; CDR3aa: CASSPGPTGAGTDTQYF
abundance: few; j_gene: TRBJ1-1; v_gene: TRBV29-1; d_gene: TRBD1; CDR3nt: TGCAGCGTTGCAGGGGGCTTGGTGGGGAAAGCTTTCTTT; CDR3aa: CSVAGGLVGKAFF
abundance: many; j_gene: TRBJ2-5; v_gene: TRBV5-6; d_gene: .; CDR3nt: TGTGCCAGCAGCCGCTTTTCGTCGGATCAAGAGACCCAGTACTTC; CDR3aa: CASSRFSSDQETQYF
abundance: few; j_gene: TRBJ2-1; v_gene: TRBV28; d_gene: .; CDR3nt: TGTGCCAGCAGTTTTCCCCCCCCGGCCGGTCGACCCTACAATGAGCAGTTCTTC; CDR3aa: CASSFPPPAGRPYNEQFF
abundance: many; j_gene: TRBJ2-5; v_gene: TRBV10-3; d_gene: .; CDR3nt: TGTGCCATCAGAGGTGTAGGTCAAGAGACCCAGTACTTC; CDR3aa: CAIRGVGQETQYF
abundance: .; j_gene: TRBJ1-5; v_gene: TRBV12-3/TRBV12-4; d_gene: .; CDR3nt: TGTGCCAGCAGTTTAGCAGGGGTTCCAGGGGACCAGCCCCAGCATTTT; CDR3aa: CASSLAGVPGDQPQHF
abundance: many; j_gene: TRBJ2-3; v_gene: TRBV11-2; d_gene: .; CDR3nt: TGTGCCAGCAGCCCTCTGAGGGAAATTTACACAGATACGCAGTATTTT; CDR3aa: CASSPLREIYTDTQYF
abundance: .; j_gene: TRBJ2-7; v_gene: TRBV6-2/TRBV6-3; d_gene: .; CDR3nt: TGTGCCAGCAGTCCCGAACCCAACTACGAGCAGTACTTC; CDR3aa: CASSPEPNYEQYF
abundance: few; j_gene: TRBJ1-6; v_gene: TRBV7-8; d_gene: TRBD1; CDR3nt: TGTGCCAGCAGCTCGACAGGGGCTAATTCACCCCTCCACTTT; CDR3aa: CASSSTGANSPLHF
abundance: many; j_gene: TRBJ2-7; v_gene: TRBV3-1; d_gene: .; CDR3nt: TGTGCCAGCAGCCCCGACCTCTACGAGCAGTACTTC; CDR3aa: CASSPDLYEQYF
abundance: few; j_gene: TRBJ1-4; v_gene: TRBV4-3; d_gene: .; CDR3nt: TGCGCCAGCAGCCATTCTTACAGGGAGGGGAAACTGTTTTTT; CDR3aa: CASSHSYREGKLFF
abundance: .; j_gene: TRBJ2-6; v_gene: TRBV5-6; d_gene: TRBD1; CDR3nt: TGTGCCAGCAGCTTAGTCGCCCTTCGGGACAGGGGCCATACAGGGGCCAACGTCCTGACTTTC; CDR3aa: CASSLVALRDRGHTGANVLTF
abundance: many; j_gene: TRBJ1-5; v_gene: TRBV20-1; d_gene: .; CDR3nt: TGCAGTGCTAGAGATGCGGGGCGGGAGGCCAATCAGCCCCAGCATTTT; CDR3aa: CSARDAGREANQPQHF
abundance: .; j_gene: TRBJ1-1; v_gene: TRBV20-1; d_gene: .; CDR3nt: TGCAGTGCTTCTAAGGGGCAGGTCGGCACTGAAGCTTTCTTT; CDR3aa: CSASKGQVGTEAFF
abundance: .; j_gene: TRBJ1-2; v_gene: TRBV6-2/TRBV6-3; d_gene: .; CDR3nt: TGTGCCAGCAGTCGCAACTATGGCTACACCTTC; CDR3aa: CASSRNYGYTF
abundance: many; j_gene: TRBJ2-5; v_gene: TRBV7-9; d_gene: .; CDR3nt: TGTGCCAGCAGGAAGGCGGCAGTTCAAGAGACCCAGTACTTC; CDR3aa: CASRKAAVQETQYF
abundance: many; j_gene: TRBJ2-1; v_gene: TRBV5-6; d_gene: .; CDR3nt: TGTGCCAGCAGCTTTTTTGCGTCTAGCTCCTACAATGAGCAGTTCTTC; CDR3aa: CASSFFASSSYNEQFF